The following is a T cell receptor (beta chain) sequence with its context. No antigen is known for it. No qualities accompany the bases; no much larger clone lies one base away. Other DNA sequences in the same sample also yield this CDR3. The data stem from a study of cytomegalovirus exposure and HLA in healthy donors (dated by TCRdb to about 2017). Background on the whole study: According to an earlier analysis of a few hundred of the donors, about 179 million T cells yielded over 100 million unique TCR beta sequences and approximately 300 Gb of sequence data. The aim of the study was to test whether cataloging public T cell receptors could identify signatures of past pathogen exposure. Rather than drawing on any new phenotypic data, the later analysis identified candidate immune exposures from TCR beta sequences and the way those sequences occurred across donors. All discovery cohort repertoires had been generated using a single sequencing platform. A later analysis re-examined previously published TCR beta repertoires from 500 to 700 donors and added high-resolution HLA genotyping to investigate patterns of TCR occurrence. Using immunosequencing, the study profiled T cell repertoires from fewer than 850 subjects and related those repertoires to cytomegalovirus serostatus. Typing coverage differed by locus: A, B, C, DRB1 and DQB1 were typed in about 620-630 donors, DQA1 in about 510, DPA1 in 606, and DPB1 in 472. The genetic ancestry cluster associated with self-reported Caucasian donors included 81% of the roughly 380 genotyped donors. Class I and class II HLA loci were covered by the typing at four-digit resolution. An earlier analysis of some 600 of the donors applied high-throughput TCR beta sequencing to assess whether each TCR beta V gene segment acted as functional or pseudogenic. Across some 400 genotyped donors of the cohort, an average of roughly 200,000 unique TCR beta nucleotide sequences per donor were sequenced, and 15% to 20% of those sequences were non-productive. Donor age, sex, ethnicity and CMV serostatus were compiled alongside the repertoire data. Besides the first cohort of roughly 640 subjects, a separate validation cohort made up of 95 to 150 different subjects was used. A later genetic analysis took genome-wide SNP genotypes for about three fifths of the roughly 700 donors and used that subset as a discovery cohort. An early release that covered some 630 HLA-typed donors contained around 300 gigabases of sequencing data and about 84 million unique TCR sequences. To predict cytomegalovirus infection status, the study combined high-throughput TCR immunosequencing, statistical association of individual TCRs with disease status, and machine learning. Roughly 5 DR-DQ haplotypes were handled as single units for association and clustering because linkage in the cohort was strong.

The cohort consisted of 666 healthy bone marrow donors. Cohort members were all nominally healthy when sampled, although unrecorded immune exposures were likely present. The donor was CMV seropositive and belonged to the group of more than 250 seropositive cohort members. Each donor provided a peripheral blood sample, and peripheral blood mononuclear cells were used for TCR beta sequencing. The Qiagen DNeasy Blood Extraction Kit was used to extract genomic DNA from the blood cell samples. Counted from cysteine to phenylalanine, this CDR3 has 11 amino acids. Only the CDR3 DNA stays, 33 bases, in frame from base 1. The V and J ends are trimmed by 5 bases and 5 bases, leaving 4 bases between them. The germline V gene provides CDR1 MNHEY and CDR2 SVGAGI. Receptor amplification or capture employed the immunoSEQ multiplex PCR assay. For the multiplex PCR, a mixture combining 60 forward primers for TCR Vbeta segments and 13 reverse primers for TCR Jbeta segments was used. Amplification of the CDR3 region of rearranged TCR beta genes was performed with a multiplex PCR assay on genomic DNA. On the Illumina HiSeq System, the amplified TCR beta libraries were sequenced as 87-base-pair reads. Per the authors' processing: A later analysis tallied around 87 million unique TCR beta chains across the 660 or so repertoires, and approximately 9.9 million of those chains were shared by two or more donors. To remove PCR and sequencing errors, raw reads were error-corrected and collapsed into unique sequences using a nearest-neighbor algorithm that merged closely related sequences. CDR3 sequences were aligned to IMGT reference sequences to assign V, D and J gene segments. For a sequence to be retained, at least a six-nucleotide match to both a V gene segment and a J gene segment was required. Rearrangements were classified as productive when the CDR3 lacked stop codons and remained in frame with V and J, and all other rearrangements were classified as non-productive. CDR3 was defined by IMGT convention, running from the second conserved V-encoded cysteine to the conserved J-encoded phenylalanine. The earlier analysis of roughly 590 of the donors excluded sequences that lacked an unambiguous match to a single V gene segment. In an earlier analysis of 587 of the donors, a V segment was called functional when productive rearrangements were above 56.7%, and segregating when the standard deviation between donors exceeded 5%. A statistical classification framework was built to diagnose cytomegalovirus status from the catalog of TCR beta chain sequences. In a later analysis, V and J genes were assigned by comparing TCR nucleotide sequences against IMGT/GENE-DB human TR gene sequences. In a later analysis, CDR3 sequences and most-parsimonious VDJ recombination scenarios were assigned using the TCRdist pipeline. In a later analysis, every TCR beta chain was defined by the combination of its CDR3 amino acid sequence and its V-gene family, and reads without a unique V-gene family were dropped. As a way to deal with suspected cross-contamination and a sequencing artifact, a later analysis dropped 640 or so nucleotide sequences that were highly shared and had low generation probability. For each public chain, a later analysis derived a clonal expansion index from normalized ranks of inferred template counts within each repertoire. In a later analysis, generation probabilities were computed with a VDJ recombination model fitted to out-of-frame rearrangements, and the resulting probabilities were checked against IGoR. Hypergeometric tests were used in a later analysis to score TCR-TCR, TCR-HLA and TCR-CMV co-occurrence, with a repertoire-size bias correction applied to the TCR pairs. To estimate false discovery rates, a later analysis permuted the HLA or CMV assignments 20 times. In a later analysis, co-occurring TCRs were grouped using DBSCAN, with TCRdist sequence similarity added in when clustering inside HLA-allele-positive subsets. Repertoires with fewer than 30,000 or more than 120,000 public chains, plus five repertoires with anomalous nucleotide sharing, were excluded from co-occurrence clustering. Held by TCRdb, this immuneACCESS table contains in-frame sequences only and omits some clones. Under half of the omission traces to an unresolved V gene where checked; the cause of the rest is unknown. Clone size and the V and J calls come from that table; the DNA yielded D and trimming. For this sample the table gives fewer than 300,000 clones, of which more than 80% were detected only once. The ten top clones hold approximately 4.3% of the sample.

What the study reported, not specific to this receptor: For the cohort, immune exposure information was limited to CMV serostatus. In a later analysis, the rate of TCR association differed among HLA loci, with DRB1 alleles having the most associated TCRs and HLA-C alleles having the fewest. Compared with the approximately 700-donor mean, donors in an Asian-associated ancestry cluster had fewer N-insertions in productive TCRs, according to a later genetic analysis. In vitro tests confirmed that a few of the cytomegalovirus-associated TCR beta chains recognize cytomegalovirus antigens. In the study, around 160 TCR beta chains were listed as associated with cytomegalovirus. In a later analysis, HLA-associated TCR beta chains showed more clonal expansion and lower generation probabilities than non-associated chains that were equally common. Because the 87-base-pair reads could not distinguish some IMGT-functional V segments, including TRBV6-2 and TRBV6-3, those segments were excluded. According to a later analysis, parvovirus B19, influenza, CMV and Epstein-Barr virus appeared linked to several top co-occurrence clusters. The classifier was reported to diagnose cytomegalovirus status with high specificity and sensitivity in both the original cohort and the validation cohort. HLA typing was unavailable for some donors at each locus, so association tests used only the typed subset. The presence/absence analyses assumed that sequencing depth was roughly uniform across donors, and that assumption may not be true. Specific HLA alleles were associated with over 15,000 TCR beta sequences at a false discovery rate of 0.05 in a later analysis. A further reported finding was that TCR beta sequences accurately predicted the HLA-A and HLA-B alleles for most subjects in the first cohort. Correlated functional status among segregating V segments might be attributable to linkage disequilibrium, but an unknown experimental factor could not be ruled out. Broadly in line with IMGT annotations, most TCR beta V segments showed up in productive rearrangements about 87% or about 30% of the time in an earlier analysis of 450 to 750 of the donors. An association between a missense DCLRE1C variant and V-gene and J-gene trimming of TCR beta chains was found in a later genetic analysis and replicated in an independent cohort. Most CMV-associated TCR beta chains appeared to be HLA-restricted in a later analysis, and the HLA associations seemed to be driven largely by CMV exposure. According to the authors, the approach could potentially be generalized to other disease states and immunological phenotypes. Most TCR sequences were observed very rarely across donors, whereas some public TCRs were present in many individuals. This cohort had only TCR beta chains sequenced, and the lack of alpha or paired-chain data limited which features could be detected. Assigning TCR associations to individual alleles was difficult when HLA alleles, especially DR and DQ, strongly co-occurred. The earlier analysis of 587 of the donors excluded roughly 16 rarely observed V segments, including chromosome 9 orphons, because counts were too low. A cluster of highly shared sequence variants was judged likely to represent a technical artifact of the sequencing pipeline.

The V and J genes are TRBV6-5 and TRBJ2-1, with the D gene not confidently named. This receptor was taken from a middle-aged man in good health and CMV-seropositive. Source material: PBMCs. The CDR3 protein is CASSRDNEQFF. The DNA sequence reads TGTGCCAGCAGTCGTGACAATGAGCAGTTCTTC.